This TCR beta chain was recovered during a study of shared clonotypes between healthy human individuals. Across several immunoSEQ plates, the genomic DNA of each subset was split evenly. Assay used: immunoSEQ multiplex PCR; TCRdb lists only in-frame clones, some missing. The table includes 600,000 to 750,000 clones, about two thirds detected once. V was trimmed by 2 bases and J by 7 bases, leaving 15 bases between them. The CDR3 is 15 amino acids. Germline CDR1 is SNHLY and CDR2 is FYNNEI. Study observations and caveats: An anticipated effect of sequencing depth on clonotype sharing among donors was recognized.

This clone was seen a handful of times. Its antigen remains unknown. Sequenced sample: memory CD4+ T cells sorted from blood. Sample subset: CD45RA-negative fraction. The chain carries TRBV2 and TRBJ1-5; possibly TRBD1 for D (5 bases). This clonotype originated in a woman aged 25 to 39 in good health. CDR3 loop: CASSESGGVTQPQHF. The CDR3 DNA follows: TGTGCCAGCAGTGAAAGTGGGGGAGTGACCCAGCCCCAGCATTTT.